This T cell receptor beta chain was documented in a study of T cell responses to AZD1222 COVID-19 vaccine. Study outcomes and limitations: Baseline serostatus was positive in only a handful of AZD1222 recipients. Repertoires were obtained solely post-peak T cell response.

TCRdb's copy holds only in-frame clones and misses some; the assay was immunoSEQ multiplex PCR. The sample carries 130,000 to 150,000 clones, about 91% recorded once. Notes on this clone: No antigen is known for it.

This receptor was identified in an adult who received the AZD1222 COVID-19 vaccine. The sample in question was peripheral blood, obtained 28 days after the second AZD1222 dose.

The CDR3 loop reads CASNPGTSVYEQYF. CDR3 DNA sequence: TGTGCCAGCAACCCCGGGACTAGCGTGTACGAGCAGTACTTC. This sequence joins TRBV7-2 and TRBJ2-7; 10 nucleotides agree with TRBD2. V shed 7 bases and J 4 bases; nucleotides not matched to a gene: 7. This CDR3 is 14 amino acids long. Germline V gene sequence: CDR1 SGHTA, CDR2 FQGNSA.